This T cell receptor beta chain was recovered during a study of blood T cell repertoires in COVID-19. Study overall: The study drew acute and convalescent COVID-19 samples from the United States, Italy and Spain. In each case, the material was cDNA or gDNA derived from T cells, B-cell-depleted T cells, or PBMCs.

Profiled with immunoSEQ multiplex PCR; TCRdb holds only in-frame clones, not every one. Here the sample spans approximately 220,000 clones, over 85% being singletons. This clone was counted a single time. Trimming cost V 5 bases and J 3 bases; bases outside gene matches: 3. Per germline, CDR1 MNHEY and CDR2 SMNVEV (reference sequence). The CDR3 loop spans 13 amino acids. Those who participated ranged in age from about 18 to 89 years and resided in approximately 23 US areas. Sequenced material: PBMCs or T cells enriched from blood (not recorded which). This receptor was taken from a woman under 40 with acute COVID-19. The gene calls are TRBV27 and TRBJ2-7; TRBD1 matches at 8 bases. The CDR3 region is CASSTGQGYEQYF. The CDR3 bases are TGTGCCAGCAGTACCGGACAGGGCTACGAGCAGTACTTC.